Shown below are 19 T cell receptor beta chains from a single sample sequenced in a study of T cells in Graves' hyperthyroidism and ophthalmopathy. TCR beta CDR3 regions were amplified from RNA. Primed by the HTBI set, a first-round RT-PCR was run on the TCR CDR3. One entry per CDR3 protein, called by TCRdb with MiXCR from the multiplex PCR reads. Of under 600,000 distinct CDR3 sequences in the sample, roughly 15% are singletons; the top ten hold roughly 3.4%. The sample taken for sequencing was blood. The receptors derive from a woman between 40 and 50 years old with Graves' ophthalmopathy.

This clonotype was counted a few times. This chain connects TRBV20-1 to TRBJ2-2; 8 bases fit TRBD2. V shed 5 bases and J 5 bases; nucleotides not matched to a gene: 7. Germline CDR1 reads DFQATT; CDR2 reads SNEGSKA (reference sequence). This CDR3 has 14 amino acids. CDR3: CSASRTSRTGELFF. DNA for the CDR3: TGCAGTGCTTCCCGGACTAGCCGGACCGGGGAGCTGTTTTTT.

This clonotype was observed many times. The CDR3 region is CASSPRGGASDEQYF. The CDR3, as DNA: TGTGCCAGCAGCCCTCGCGGGGGGGCTAGCGACGAGCAGTACTTC. The chain employs TRBV28 and TRBJ2-7; TRBD2 agrees at 9 bases. There are 15 residues in the CDR3. V lost 6 bases and J lost 5; bases outside the gene matches: 11. Germline assignment: CDR1 MDHEN and CDR2 SYDVKM.

This chain connects TRBV6-5 to TRBJ1-1; 11 positions agree with TRBD1. Losses at the gene ends were 5 bases for V and 7 bases for J; bases not matched to a gene: 9. Germline loops: CDR1 MNHEY, CDR2 SVGAGI. The CDR3 spans 15 residues. The CDR3 DNA is TGTGCCAGCAGTACCACCGGGACAGGGGGAGGTGAAGCTTTCTTT. It encodes CASSTTGTGGGEAFF.

The chain couples TRBV7-9 to TRBJ2-7; TRBD1 is a possible D gene (5 bases). CDR3 length: 12 amino acids. Germline V CDR1 and CDR2: SEHNR, FQNEAQ (reference sequence). Trimming took 2 bases from V and 7 from J, leaving 9 bases between them. The CDR3 here is CASSLQGQEQYF. DNA for the CDR3: TGTGCCAGCAGCTTACAGGGTCAGGAGCAGTACTTC.

This clonotype turned up a few times. J is TRBJ2-3 and V is TRBV6-1; no clear D. Germline V CDR1 and CDR2: MNHNS, SASEGT. The germline V and J ends were trimmed by 4 bases and 2 bases, with 7 bases remaining between them. The CDR3 spans 13 residues. The CDR3 spells CASSAGNTDTQYF. CDR3 nucleotides: TGTGCCAGCAGTGCGGGCAACACAGATACGCAGTATTTT.

This clonotype showed up just a few times. The rearrangement uses TRBV20-1 and TRBJ1-2, with no clear D. Per germline, CDR1 DFQATT and CDR2 SNEGSKA (reference sequence). CDR3 length: 12 residues. The ends were cut back, 1 base at V and 8 bases at J, with 11 bases in the middle. The CDR3 protein is CSARVGAHGYTF. CDR3 nucleotide sequence: TGCAGTGCTAGAGTTGGAGCTCACGGCTACACCTTC.

This clonotype was observed a handful of times. The rearrangement links TRBV20-1 to TRBJ2-7; D is possibly TRBD1 or TRBD2 (6 bases each). Per germline, CDR1 DFQATT and CDR2 SNEGSKA (reference sequence). The CDR3 has 11 residues. V was clipped by 5 bases and J by 5 bases, with 10 bases between them. The DNA of the CDR3 is TGCAGTGCTCTCGGGGGCCACGAGCAGTACTTC. Encoded protein: CSALGGHEQYF.

This chain uses TRBV20-1 with TRBJ1-2; D is ambiguous. The CDR3 length is 12 residues. Trimming pared 3 bases from V and 3 bases from J, leaving 8 bases between. The V gene's germline CDR1 is DFQATT and CDR2 SNEGSKA (reference sequence). CDR3 bases: TGCAGTGCTAGTGTGGCCTACTATGGCTACACCTTC. Translating it yields CSASVAYYGYTF.

Of note for this clonotype: It may be a read error: a sequence one base away is much more abundant. The chain employs TRBV3-1 and TRBJ2-5, with TRBD2 matching over 8 bases. This CDR3 has 15 amino acids. The V gene's germline CDR1 is LGHDT and CDR2 YNNKEL (reference sequence). This CDR3 is CAGSQLSGSLETQYF. In DNA, the CDR3 is TGTGCCGGCAGCCAACTAAGCGGGAGCCTAGAGACCCAGTACTTC.

This clonotype was observed at least ten times. The chain uses TRBV7-9 and TRBJ1-1; TRBD1 aligns across 8 bases. J gave up 6 bases and V 5 bases, and 2 bases lay outside the gene matches. The CDR3 is 12 residues long. CDR1 is SEHNR and CDR2 is FQNEAQ in the germline V gene (reference sequence). CDR3 in amino acids: CASSLQGAEAFF. The CDR3 nucleotides are TGTGCCAGCAGCCTACAGGGGGCTGAAGCTTTCTTT.

V gene TRBV6-2 or TRBV6-3 combines with J gene TRBJ2-2; D is perhaps TRBD2 (6 bases). The CDR3 is 17 residues long. Trimming cost V 2 bases and J 5 bases, with 18 bases left between them. Per germline, CDR1 MNHEY and CDR2 SVGEGT. CDR3: CASSYDRWAEGTGELFF. As DNA, the CDR3 is TGTGCCAGCAGTTACGACCGATGGGCGGAGGGAACCGGGGAGCTGTTTTTT.

The sample holds many counts of this clonotype. The V and J genes are TRBV20-1 and TRBJ2-5, with 7 bases identical to TRBD2. V trimming: 0 bases; J trimming: 5 bases; junction bases outside the gene matches: 12. In germline, CDR1 is DFQATT, CDR2 SNEGSKA (reference sequence). The CDR3 loop spans 16 amino acids. The CDR3 region is CSARDFQREGGETQYF. CDR3 nucleotide sequence: TGCAGTGCTAGAGATTTTCAACGAGAGGGAGGGGAGACCCAGTACTTC.

About this clonotype: This likely comes from a read error, as the CDR3 has no conserved phenylalanine or tryptophan at its end. The CDR3 protein is CASSSRLAGGYEQYS. CDR3 coding DNA: TGTGCCAGCAGTTCCCGACTAGCGGGAGGCTACGAGCAGTACTCC. This sequence joins TRBV6-2 or TRBV6-3 and TRBJ2-7, with 13 positions matching TRBD2. V was clipped by 4 bases and J by 3 bases; unmatched bases: 3. The CDR3 spans 15 residues. Germline V CDR1 and CDR2: MNHEY, SVGEGT.

The genes are TRBV9 and TRBJ2-5; D not certain. The V end was cut by 0 bases, the J end by 5 bases, with 14 bases between. The length of the CDR3 is 15 residues. The germline V gene has CDR1 SGDLS and CDR2 YYNGEE. This chain's CDR3 is CASSVGTTNRETQYF. CDR3 sequence (DNA): TGTGCCAGCAGCGTAGGGACCACCAATAGGGAGACCCAGTACTTC.

This clonotype was counted ten times or more. V gene TRBV7-2 combines with J gene TRBJ1-5; D ambiguous. Per the germline V gene, CDR1 is SGHTA and CDR2 is FQGNSA. The CDR3 has 16 residues. The V gene lost 1 base and the J gene lost 7 bases, with 17 bases spanning the gap. The CDR3, as DNA: TGTGCCAGCAGCTTAGATAGGCAGCTCAAACTGCAGCCCCAGCATTTT. Its translation is CASSLDRQLKLQPQHF.

This clonotype showed up many times. The chain recombines TRBV12-3 or TRBV12-4 with TRBJ2-3; D not resolved. Deletions cut 4 bases from V and 8 bases from J, with 10 bases between. The CDR3 is 12 residues long. CDR3 in amino acids: CASSSRVGTQYF. In DNA, the CDR3 is TGTGCCAGCAGTTCTAGGGTGGGTACGCAGTATTTT.

For the CDR3, the DNA is TGTGCCAGCAGCCAAGATATGGGGGGTGTAGCGGGAGGTTCAGATGAGCAGTTCTTC. It encodes CASSQDMGGVAGGSDEQFF. The chain uses TRBV3-1 and TRBJ2-1; 10 nucleotides agree with TRBD2. The length of the CDR3 is 19 residues. The trim removed 0 bases at V and 8 bases at J, leaving 16 bases unmatched. Looked up from germline, CDR1 is LGHDT and CDR2 is YNNKEL (reference sequence).

This clonotype occurred many times. The V and J genes are TRBV2 and TRBJ2-3; 10 positions agree with TRBD2. The CDR3 is 14 residues long. The ends lost 9 bases at V and 2 bases at J; junction bases unmatched: 5. The germline gives CDR1 SNHLY, CDR2 FYNNEI. The CDR3 DNA reads TGTGCCAGTTTAGCGGGGGGTTTCACAGATACGCAGTATTTT. Residues: CASLAGGFTDTQYF.

There are many counts of this clonotype. The J gene is TRBJ1-1, the V gene TRBV2; TRBD1 matches 8 bases. With 6 bases clipped from V and 3 bases from J, the junction kept 3 bases outside the gene matches. The CDR3 has 13 amino acids. The germline V gene encodes CDR1 SNHLY and CDR2 FYNNEI. The CDR3 DNA is TGTGCCAGCAGCCAGGACAGGGACACTGAAGCTTTCTTT. Encoded protein: CASSQDRDTEAFF. Full variable domain (remainder filled in from reference TRBV2 and TRBJ1-1): EPEVTQTPSHQVTQMGQEVILRCVPISNHLYFYWYRQILGQKVEFLVSFYNNEISEKSEIFDDQFSVERPDGSNFTLKIRSTKLEDSAMYFCASSQDRDTEAFFGQGTRLTVV.